This T cell receptor beta chain was captured in a study of OX40 agonist ivuxolimab in advanced cancers. The germline gives CDR1 GTSNPN, CDR2 SVGIG (reference sequence). The CDR3 is made up of 15 amino acids. V gave up 3 bases and J gave up 3 bases, with 12 bases separating them. Sequencing used immunoSEQ multiplex PCR; TCRdb keeps in-frame clones, though not all of them. In the table there are approximately 70,000 clones, 70% to 90% of which are singletons. The sequences come from CD4+ or CD8+ T cells sorted from blood, collected in a trial of the OX40 agonist ivuxolimab. The clonotype was recovered from an adult with an advanced solid tumor such as melanoma, head and neck, liver or kidney cancer. V gene TRBV30 combines with J gene TRBJ1-6; D gene unclear. CDR3 DNA: TGTGCCTGGAGCGGGAGGGTTTTCTATAATTCACCCCTCCACTTT. Its protein is CAWSGRVFYNSPLHF.